Listed here are 26 T cell receptor beta chains from one sample, sequenced in a study of cytomegalovirus exposure and HLA in healthy donors. The repertoire was sequenced with immunoSEQ multiplex PCR; TCRdb's copy has only in-frame clones and lacks some. The sample records about 160,000 clones, under 90% being singletons. The sequenced sample was PBMCs. Source of these receptors: a man younger than 35 in good health and CMV-seropositive.

The chain combines TRBV18 with TRBJ2-5, with D unresolved. V shed 1 base and J shed 5 bases, with 5 bases lying between them. The CDR3 totals 12 residues. The germline V gene has CDR1 KGHSH and CDR2 LQKENI. The DNA for the CDR3 is TGTGCCAGCTCACCACTAGAGGAGACCCAGTACTTC. It is translated as CASSPLEETQYF.

The chain has TRBV19 and TRBJ2-7; perhaps TRBD1 as D (5 bases). Trimming took off 2 bases at V and 2 bases at J, with 13 bases between the two ends. The CDR3 contains 15 residues. Germline CDR1 reads LNHDA; CDR2 reads SQIVND (reference sequence). This CDR3 reads CASSINMGQTYEQYF. The CDR3 DNA reads as TGTGCCAGTAGTATAAATATGGGGCAGACCTACGAGCAGTACTTC.

This chain uses TRBV10-3 with TRBJ2-7; D perhaps matches TRBD1 (6 bases). The CDR3 sequence is 13 residues long. The V end lost 4 bases, the J end lost 4 bases, and 11 bases lay between the germline ends. CDR1 is ENHRY and CDR2 is SYGVKD in the germline V gene. In nucleotides, the CDR3 is TGTGCCATCAGTGTAACAGGGAGTTACGAGCAGTACTTC. It specifies CAISVTGSYEQYF.

Comments on this clone: One junction end does not reproduce the germline sequence, and a read error may be involved. This rearrangement joins TRBV5-6 to TRBJ2-7; D is possibly TRBD2 (5 bases). Per the germline V gene, CDR1 is SGHDT and CDR2 is YYEEEE. The CDR3 runs 14 residues. CDR3 residues: CASSQFTRRSELHF. In nucleotides, the CDR3 is TGTGCCAGCAGCCAATTCACTAGACGGTCTGAACTGCACTTC.

The chain carries TRBV5-6 and TRBJ1-4; D might be TRBD1 (6 bases). The CDR3 spans 16 residues. V was clipped by 4 bases and J by 1 base, with 14 bases between them. Germline CDR1 is SGHDT and CDR2 is YYEEEE. The CDR3 nucleotides are TGTGCCAGCAGCACCGCTATACAGGGAACTAATGAAAAACTGTTTTTT. It translates to CASSTAIQGTNEKLFF.

The table lists this clone with a count of one. This chain connects TRBV28 to TRBJ1-4; TRBD1 matches 7 bases. CDR1 is MDHEN and CDR2 is SYDVKM in the germline V gene. The length of the CDR3 is 15 residues. V lost 8 bases, J lost 4 bases, and 10 bases stayed unmatched. The CDR3 sequence is CASSLMGQLNEKLFF. CDR3 DNA: TGTGCCAGCTCCCTTATGGGACAGCTTAATGAAAAACTGTTTTTT.

The genes are TRBV4-1 and TRBJ1-5; 7 nucleotides agree with TRBD1. Per germline, CDR1 MGHRA and CDR2 YSYEKL. V lost 4 bases to trimming and J lost 7 bases; unmatched junction nucleotides: 7. This CDR3 contains 14 residues. CDR3 amino acids: CASSPDRSVQPQHF. In DNA, the CDR3 is TGCGCCAGCAGCCCGGACAGGTCGGTACAGCCCCAGCATTTT.

The V call is TRBV5-1, the J call TRBJ2-3; 7 bases align to TRBD2. Germline V gene data show CDR1 as SGHRS and CDR2 as YFSETQ. This CDR3 region has 16 residues. With V trimmed by 3 bases and J by 2 bases, 9 bases remained unmatched. CDR3 in amino acids: CASSSAGAGLTDTQYF. The CDR3 DNA follows: TGCGCCAGCAGCTCCGCCGGAGCGGGACTCACAGATACGCAGTATTTT.

V usage is TRBV5-4 and J usage is TRBJ2-6; 7 bases are a match to TRBD1. Germline CDR1 reads SGHNT; CDR2 reads YYREEE (reference sequence). This CDR3 region has 19 residues. After removal of 1 base from V and 0 bases from J, the junction contained 10 bases not matched to a gene. In DNA form, the CDR3 reads TGTGCCAGCAGCTTGAATCTAGGGACAGTAAGCTCTGGGGCCAACGTCCTGACTTTC. Its translation is CASSLNLGTVSSGANVLTF.

The chain links TRBV5-4 to TRBJ2-7; TRBD2 is a possible D gene (5 bases). The V and J ends lost 4 bases and 3 bases respectively, with 14 bases between them. The germline V gene has CDR1 SGHNT and CDR2 YYREEE (reference sequence). The CDR3 consists of 14 residues. The CDR3 region has the DNA TGTGCCAGCAGCGCGGCGGGTATCAGCTACGAGCAGTACTTC. Translating gives CASSAAGISYEQYF.

The chain couples TRBV14 to TRBJ2-3; D is possibly TRBD1 (6 bases). The germline V gene encodes CDR1 SGHDN and CDR2 FVKESK. V lost 6 bases and J lost 1, with 8 bases in between. The CDR3 contains 13 residues. CDR3 in amino acids: CASRWTGTDTQYF. The CDR3 DNA reads TGTGCCAGCAGATGGACAGGCACAGATACGCAGTATTTT.

The chain couples TRBV15 to TRBJ1-1, with TRBD1 matching over 11 bases. CDR1 is LNHNV and CDR2 is YYDKDF in the germline V gene (reference sequence). This CDR3 has 16 amino acids. V shed 1 base, J shed 5 bases, and the junction held 6 bases outside the gene matches. CDR3 region: CATSRGTGGIGTEAFF. The CDR3 DNA is TGTGCCACCAGCAGAGGGACAGGGGGCATTGGGACTGAAGCTTTCTTT.

V is TRBV5-6 and J is TRBJ1-2, with D possibly matching TRBD1 (6 bases). This CDR3 has 12 amino acids. Trimming shortened V by 6 bases and J by 4 bases, and 10 bases separated the two germline ends. Germline V gene lookup returns CDR1 SGHDT and CDR2 YYEEEE. This chain's CDR3 is CASNRQAYGYTF. CDR3 sequence (DNA): TGTGCCAGCAATAGACAGGCCTATGGCTACACCTTC.

The chain employs TRBV4-1 and TRBJ2-6; TRBD1 aligns across 8 bases. Germline trimming cut 3 bases from V and 0 bases from J; bases unmatched to any gene: 4. CDR1 is MGHRA and CDR2 is YSYEKL in the germline V gene. The CDR3 loop spans 17 amino acids. Written as DNA, the CDR3 is TGCGCCAGCAGCCACAGGACAGGGAACTCTGGGGCCAACGTCCTGACTTTC. It yields the protein CASSHRTGNSGANVLTF.

The V and J genes are TRBV21-1 and TRBJ1-2; the table's D call of TRBD1 was not tested on the DNA. TRBV21-1 counts as a pseudogene. The CDR3 sequence is 17 residues long. The CDR3 sequence is CASSRDRAELANYGYTF. CDR3 in DNA: TGTGCCAGCAGCAGGGACAGGGCAGAGTTAGCTAACTATGGCTACACCTTC.

Notes on this clone: Sequence at one end of the junction differs from germline and may be a read error. The CDR3 DNA is TGTGCTAGCAGCCCGGGGACTAGCGGTCGGATACAAGAGACCCAGTACTTC. Translating gives CASSPGTSGRIQETQYF. This chain uses TRBV7-7 with TRBJ2-5; 11 bases are shared with TRBD2. The CDR3 loop spans 17 amino acids. Per the germline V gene, CDR1 is SSHAT and CDR2 is FNYEAQ (reference sequence).

The V call is TRBV5-1, the J call TRBJ2-7; 9 bases match TRBD2. Trimming cost V 4 bases and J 6 bases; bases outside gene matches: 17. The CDR3 is made up of 17 amino acids. The germline V gene encodes CDR1 SGHRS and CDR2 YFSETQ. CDR3 amino acids: CASSRRWVAGAAGEQYF. The CDR3 DNA is TGCGCCAGCAGCCGCCGGTGGGTAGCGGGGGCCGCGGGCGAGCAGTACTTC.

Notes on this clone: The same CDR3 is also encoded by other DNA sequences in this sample. V usage is TRBV9 and J usage is TRBJ2-3; 7 bases fit TRBD2. CDR1 SGDLS and CDR2 YYNGEE come from the germline V gene. There are 15 residues in the CDR3. Trimming cost V 2 bases and J 3 bases; bases outside gene matches: 6. This chain's CDR3 is CASSVAGVGTDTQYF. CDR3 in DNA: TGTGCCAGCAGCGTGGCGGGAGTAGGTACAGATACGCAGTATTTT.

J is TRBJ2-7 and V is TRBV28; 7 bases match TRBD1. Germline CDR1 is MDHEN and CDR2 is SYDVKM. With 8 bases clipped from V and 5 bases from J, the junction kept 9 bases outside the gene matches. This CDR3 has 13 residues. The CDR3: CASQIDRVNEQYF. The CDR3 DNA follows: TGTGCCAGCCAGATCGACAGGGTCAACGAGCAGTACTTC.

This chain connects TRBV19 to TRBJ1-5; TRBD1 is a possible D gene (5 bases). With 4 bases removed from V and 0 bases from J, the gap between germline ends came to 10 bases. CDR1 and CDR2 (germline): LNHDA, SQIVND (reference sequence). There are 15 residues in the CDR3. The CDR3: CASSTDSYSNQPQHF. CDR3 nucleotides: TGTGCCAGTAGTACAGACAGTTATAGCAATCAGCCCCAGCATTTT. Supplemented by reference TRBV19 and TRBJ1-5, the full variable domain reads DGGITQSPKYLFRKEGQNVTLSCEQNLNHDAMYWYRQDPGQGLRLIYYSQIVNDFQKGDIAEGYSVSREKKESFPLTVTSAQKNPTAFYLCASSTDSYSNQPQHFGDGTRLSIL.

This chain joins TRBV7-2 and TRBJ2-3; 10 bases are a match to TRBD2. V shed 3 bases, J shed 5 bases, and the junction held 2 bases outside the gene matches. The germline gives CDR1 SGHTA, CDR2 FQGNSA. The CDR3 has 14 amino acids. The CDR3 nucleotides are TGTGCCAGCAGCTTCGGACTAGCGGAAGATACGCAGTATTTT. Translating it yields CASSFGLAEDTQYF.

V is TRBV19 and J is TRBJ2-7, with TRBD2 matching over 9 bases. Germline V CDR1 and CDR2: LNHDA, SQIVND (reference sequence). Trimming cost V 0 bases and J 10 bases; bases outside gene matches: 10. The CDR3 contains 15 residues. CDR3 protein: CASSIEASGTHRQYF. The CDR3 DNA reads TGTGCCAGTAGTATAGAAGCTAGCGGGACCCATCGACAGTACTTC.

V is TRBV19 and J is TRBJ1-1, with a weak D call TRBD1 (6 bases). Germline CDR1 reads LNHDA; CDR2 reads SQIVND (reference sequence). There are 14 residues in the CDR3. Trimming pared 4 bases from V and 1 base from J, leaving 10 bases between. The CDR3 loop is CASSTLRGNTEAFF. Written as DNA, the CDR3 is TGTGCCAGTAGTACCCTCAGGGGGAACACTGAAGCTTTCTTT.

J is TRBJ2-7 and V is TRBV2; D remains unclear. Germline V lookup: CDR1 SNHLY, CDR2 FYNNEI. Trimming pared 4 bases from V and 4 bases from J, leaving 2 bases between. The CDR3 is made up of 10 amino acids. CDR3 protein: CASSVYEQYF. CDR3 in DNA: TGTGCCAGCAGTGTATACGAGCAGTACTTC.

The CDR3, as DNA: TGTGCCAGCAGGAAGGACAGGAACACTGAAGCTTTCTTT. It codes for CASRKDRNTEAFF. V and J are TRBV27 and TRBJ1-1; D possibly corresponds to TRBD1 (6 bases). The CDR3 has 13 amino acids. Germline V gives CDR1 MNHEY, CDR2 SMNVEV (reference sequence). Trimming took 6 bases from V and 1 from J, leaving 9 bases between them.

The table lists this clone with a count of one. This chain connects TRBV10-3 to TRBJ1-1, with a possible D match to TRBD1 (5 bases). V lost 6 bases, J lost 4 bases, and 18 bases lay in between. In germline, CDR1 is ENHRY, CDR2 SYGVKD. The CDR3 has 15 residues. This CDR3 is CAISRAAFGGTEAFF. The CDR3 coding sequence is TGTGCCATCAGCCGAGCGGCCTTCGGGGGCACTGAAGCTTTCTTT.